The clone carrying this T cell receptor beta chain was detected a few times. Antigen specificity is unknown. Germline CDR1 and CDR2: SEHNR and FQNEAQ (reference sequence). J lost 4 bases, V lost 5 bases, and 11 bases had no gene match. The CDR3 sequence is 16 residues long. The sample is drawn from a study of cytomegalovirus exposure and HLA in healthy donors. General study findings and limits: Per published accounts, TCR beta sequences correctly predicted the HLA-A and HLA-B alleles of most subjects. Exclusion as indistinguishable affected some V segments, including TRBV6-2 and TRBV6-3. Compared with the roughly 730-donor mean, an Asian-associated ancestry cluster reportedly had fewer N-insertions, according to a later analysis.

Both 60 Vbeta primers and 13 Jbeta primers went into the PCR. Produced via immunoSEQ multiplex PCR; TCRdb's table is partial and in-frame only. The sample records around 97,000 clones, 65% to 85% being singletons. The TCR comes from a man aged 45 to 65 in good health and CMV-seropositive. Sequences were obtained from PBMCs. This chain links TRBV7-9 with TRBJ1-1; 9 nucleotides match TRBD1. CDR3 amino acids: CASSRDRVISGTEAFF. CDR3 in DNA: TGTGCCAGCAGCCGGGACAGGGTCATTTCGGGCACTGAAGCTTTCTTT.